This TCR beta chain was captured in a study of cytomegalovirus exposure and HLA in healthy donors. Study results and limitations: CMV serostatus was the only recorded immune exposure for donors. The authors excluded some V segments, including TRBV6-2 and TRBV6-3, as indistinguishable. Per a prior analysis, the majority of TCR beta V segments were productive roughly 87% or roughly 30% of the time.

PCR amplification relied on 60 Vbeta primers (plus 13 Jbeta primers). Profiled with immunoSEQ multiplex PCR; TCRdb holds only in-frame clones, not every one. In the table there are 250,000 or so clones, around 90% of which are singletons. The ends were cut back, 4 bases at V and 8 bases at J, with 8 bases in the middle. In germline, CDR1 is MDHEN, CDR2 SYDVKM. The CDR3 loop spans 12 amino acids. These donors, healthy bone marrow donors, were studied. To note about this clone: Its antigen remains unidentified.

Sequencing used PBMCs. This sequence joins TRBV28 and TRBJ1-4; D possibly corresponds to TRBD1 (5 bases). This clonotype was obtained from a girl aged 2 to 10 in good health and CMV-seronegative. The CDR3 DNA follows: TGTGCCAGCAGTTGGGCAGGGGAAAAACTGTTTTTT. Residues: CASSWAGEKLFF.